Listed below are T cell receptor beta chains from one sample, sequenced in a study of blood T cell repertoires in COVID-19. Method: immunoSEQ multiplex PCR; TCRdb's copy keeps in-frame clones and lacks some. The table shows fewer than 80,000 clones, with around four fifths occurring only once. Sequencing used peripheral blood. The source of these receptors is a man aged 60 to 75 with COVID-19, enrolled during active disease. CDR3s include the opening cysteine and the closing phenylalanine or tryptophan. Each record gives: J gene, D gene, V gene, clone size, CDR3 protein, CDR3 DNA. A D gene is named only where the DNA matches it firmly. Only part of the rows carry a size: once, few, many, or a class if the clone is expanded.

j_call: TRBJ2-3; d_call: NA; v_call: TRBV12-5; clone_size: medium-sized; cdr3_aa: CASGPDSPASDTQYF; cdr3_nt: TGTGCTAGTGGTCCAGACTCACCCGCGTCAGATACGCAGTATTTT
j_call: TRBJ2-7; d_call: TRBD2; v_call: TRBV11-3; clone_size: NA; cdr3_aa: CASSLRGRLAGLNREYF; cdr3_nt: TGTGCCAGCAGCTTACGGGGGCGGCTAGCGGGACTCAACCGGGAGTACTTC
j_call: TRBJ1-3; d_call: TRBD1; v_call: TRBV5-1; clone_size: NA; cdr3_aa: CASSLGQGWAENTIYF; cdr3_nt: TGCGCCAGCAGCCTCGGACAGGGATGGGCAGAAAACACCATATATTTT
j_call: TRBJ2-1; d_call: NA; v_call: TRBV6-6; clone_size: NA; cdr3_aa: CASSYQGGAGNEQFF; cdr3_nt: TGTGCCAGCAGTTACCAAGGGGGGGCCGGGAATGAGCAGTTCTTC
j_call: TRBJ1-1; d_call: NA; v_call: TRBV6-5; clone_size: NA; cdr3_aa: CASSSIGGTTEAFF; cdr3_nt: TGTGCCAGCAGTTCGATCGGGGGGACCACTGAAGCTTTCTTT
j_call: TRBJ2-1; d_call: NA; v_call: TRBV11-2; clone_size: NA; cdr3_aa: CASNGAVSYNEQFF; cdr3_nt: TGTGCCAGCAACGGAGCAGTGAGCTACAATGAGCAGTTCTTC
j_call: TRBJ1-6; d_call: NA; v_call: TRBV5-1; clone_size: NA; cdr3_aa: CASSTAGNSPLHF; cdr3_nt: TGCGCCAGCAGCACCGCAGGGAACTCACCCCTCCACTTT
j_call: TRBJ1-4; d_call: NA; v_call: TRBV7-2; clone_size: few; cdr3_aa: CASSPVGGLQLGEKLFF; cdr3_nt: TGTGCCAGCAGCCCGGTTGGGGGACTACAACTCGGGGAAAAACTGTTTTTT
j_call: TRBJ2-3; d_call: TRBD2; v_call: TRBV6-5; clone_size: NA; cdr3_aa: CASSLLAGGADTQYF; cdr3_nt: TGTGCCAGCAGTCTACTAGCGGGGGGTGCAGATACGCAGTATTTT
j_call: TRBJ2-2; d_call: TRBD2; v_call: TRBV18; clone_size: NA; cdr3_aa: CASSPTSGWNLANTGELFF; cdr3_nt: TGTGCCAGCTCACCGACTAGCGGGTGGAACCTCGCGAACACCGGGGAGCTGTTTTTT
j_call: TRBJ2-7; d_call: TRBD1; v_call: TRBV29-1; clone_size: NA; cdr3_aa: CSVLTGAGSYEQYF; cdr3_nt: TGCAGCGTCCTGACAGGGGCGGGTTCCTACGAGCAGTACTTC
j_call: TRBJ2-7; d_call: TRBD2; v_call: TRBV11-3; clone_size: NA; cdr3_aa: CASSLEASGSNEQYF; cdr3_nt: TGTGCCAGCAGCTTAGAGGCTAGCGGGAGCAACGAGCAGTACTTC
j_call: TRBJ2-3; d_call: TRBD2; v_call: TRBV5-1; clone_size: NA; cdr3_aa: CASSLGGLALTDTQYF; cdr3_nt: TGCGCCAGCAGCTTGGGGGGACTAGCGCTAACAGATACGCAGTATTTT
j_call: TRBJ2-5; d_call: NA; v_call: TRBV28; clone_size: NA; cdr3_aa: CASSGGPGAFLETQYF; cdr3_nt: TGTGCCAGCTCTGGCGGCCCAGGGGCCTTTTTGGAGACCCAGTACTTC
j_call: TRBJ1-2; d_call: TRBD1; v_call: TRBV19; clone_size: NA; cdr3_aa: CASSILGTGNYGYTF; cdr3_nt: TGTGCCAGTAGTATCCTAGGGACAGGAAACTATGGCTACACCTTC
j_call: TRBJ1-6; d_call: TRBD1; v_call: TRBV19; clone_size: NA; cdr3_aa: CASSPVQGALHF; cdr3_nt: TGTGCCAGTAGCCCAGTGCAGGGGGCCCTCCACTTT
j_call: TRBJ2-7; d_call: NA; v_call: TRBV5-1; clone_size: NA; cdr3_aa: CASSLGREFEQYF; cdr3_nt: TGCGCCAGCAGCTTGGGACGGGAGTTCGAGCAGTACTTC
j_call: TRBJ2-7; d_call: TRBD1; v_call: TRBV5-1; clone_size: NA; cdr3_aa: CASSFTTGDTYEQYF; cdr3_nt: TGCGCCAGCAGCTTCACGACAGGGGACACCTACGAGCAGTACTTC
j_call: TRBJ1-1; d_call: NA; v_call: TRBV30; clone_size: NA; cdr3_aa: CAWRTTSNTEAFF; cdr3_nt: TGTGCCTGGAGAACAACCTCGAACACTGAAGCTTTCTTT
j_call: TRBJ2-5; d_call: NA; v_call: TRBV5-4; clone_size: few; cdr3_aa: CASSLVDQETQYF; cdr3_nt: TGTGCCAGCAGCCTAGTGGACCAAGAGACCCAGTACTTC
j_call: TRBJ1-5; d_call: TRBD1; v_call: TRBV4-1; clone_size: NA; cdr3_aa: CASSQGQGVNQPQHF; cdr3_nt: TGCGCCAGCAGCCAAGGACAGGGGGTGAATCAGCCCCAGCATTTT
j_call: TRBJ2-1; d_call: NA; v_call: TRBV5-4; clone_size: NA; cdr3_aa: CASSPARYNEQFF; cdr3_nt: TGTGCCAGCAGCCCCGCCCGGTACAATGAGCAGTTCTTC
j_call: TRBJ2-3; d_call: NA; v_call: TRBV21-1; clone_size: NA; cdr3_aa: CASSQTCGTSGTSSTDTQYF; cdr3_nt: TGTGCCAGCAGCCAAACCTGCGGGACTAGCGGTACCTCGAGCACAGATACGCAGTATTTT
j_call: TRBJ2-3; d_call: TRBD2; v_call: TRBV7-2; clone_size: NA; cdr3_aa: CARAGGPRDTQYF; cdr3_nt: TGTGCCAGAGCGGGGGGGCCGAGAGATACGCAGTATTTT
j_call: TRBJ2-5; d_call: NA; v_call: TRBV29-1; clone_size: once; cdr3_aa: CSVARSGGLGETQYF; cdr3_nt: TGCAGCGTCGCAAGGTCAGGGGGACTGGGGGAGACCCAGTACTTC
j_call: TRBJ1-6; d_call: TRBD1; v_call: TRBV11-2; clone_size: few; cdr3_aa: CASRRLRTGPRSPLHF; cdr3_nt: TGTGCCAGCAGACGACTTCGGACAGGACCAAGATCACCCCTCCACTTT
j_call: TRBJ2-2; d_call: NA; v_call: TRBV30; clone_size: NA; cdr3_aa: CAWGTGGLNTGELFF; cdr3_nt: TGTGCCTGGGGAACCGGGGGTCTGAACACCGGGGAGCTGTTTTTT
j_call: TRBJ1-2; d_call: NA; v_call: TRBV5-6; clone_size: few; cdr3_aa: CASSLSGGGYTF; cdr3_nt: TGTGCCAGCAGCCTCTCGGGGGGCGGCTACACCTTC
j_call: TRBJ2-3; d_call: NA; v_call: TRBV12-3/TRBV12-4; clone_size: NA; cdr3_aa: CASSLTAGDTQYF; cdr3_nt: TGTGCCAGCAGCCTTACAGCGGGAGATACGCAGTATTTT
j_call: TRBJ1-1; d_call: TRBD1; v_call: TRBV4-1; clone_size: NA; cdr3_aa: CASSSRTGRNTEAFF; cdr3_nt: TGCGCCAGCAGCTCTAGGACAGGGCGGAACACTGAAGCTTTCTTT
j_call: TRBJ2-1; d_call: NA; v_call: TRBV6-6; clone_size: NA; cdr3_aa: CASSYSRVYNEQFF; cdr3_nt: TGTGCCAGCAGTTACTCGAGGGTTTACAATGAGCAGTTCTTC
j_call: TRBJ1-6; d_call: TRBD1; v_call: TRBV6-6; clone_size: NA; cdr3_aa: CASIHRQGGSPLHF; cdr3_nt: TGTGCCAGCATCCACAGACAGGGTGGATCACCCCTCCACTTT
j_call: TRBJ1-2; d_call: TRBD1; v_call: TRBV2; clone_size: NA; cdr3_aa: CASAVVRDRGDYGYTF; cdr3_nt: TGTGCCAGCGCCGTTGTCCGGGACAGGGGTGACTATGGCTACACCTTC
j_call: TRBJ2-3; d_call: TRBD2; v_call: TRBV5-4; clone_size: NA; cdr3_aa: CASSRGTSGDTDTQYF; cdr3_nt: TGTGCCAGCAGCCGAGGGACTAGCGGAGACACAGATACGCAGTATTTT
j_call: TRBJ2-1; d_call: NA; v_call: TRBV11-2; clone_size: NA; cdr3_aa: CASADFFQFMSSYNEQFF; cdr3_nt: TGTGCCAGCGCGGATTTTTTCCAGTTTATGAGCTCCTACAATGAGCAGTTCTTC
j_call: TRBJ2-7; d_call: TRBD1; v_call: TRBV5-3; clone_size: NA; cdr3_aa: CARSLGSGTGVGEQYF; cdr3_nt: TGTGCCAGAAGCTTGGGGAGCGGGACAGGGGTCGGGGAGCAGTACTTC
j_call: TRBJ2-2; d_call: TRBD1; v_call: TRBV5-4; clone_size: NA; cdr3_aa: CASSLQGVPGELFF; cdr3_nt: TGTGCCAGCAGCTTGCAGGGGGTTCCCGGGGAGCTGTTTTTT
j_call: TRBJ2-5; d_call: NA; v_call: TRBV3-1/TRBV3-2; clone_size: NA; cdr3_aa: CATKGEIETQYF; cdr3_nt: TGTGCCACCAAAGGGGAAATAGAGACCCAGTACTTC
j_call: TRBJ2-2; d_call: TRBD2; v_call: TRBV11-3; clone_size: NA; cdr3_aa: CASSPTLAGAPGELFF; cdr3_nt: TGTGCCAGCAGCCCGACACTAGCGGGAGCCCCCGGGGAGCTGTTTTTT
j_call: TRBJ2-3; d_call: TRBD1; v_call: TRBV2; clone_size: NA; cdr3_aa: CASRINPADREVFSDTQYF; cdr3_nt: TGTGCCAGCAGGATCAACCCGGCGGACAGGGAAGTGTTTTCAGATACGCAGTATTTT
j_call: TRBJ2-3; d_call: TRBD1; v_call: TRBV6-1; clone_size: NA; cdr3_aa: CASSEGGQGGDTQYF; cdr3_nt: TGTGCCAGCAGTGAAGGAGGACAGGGTGGAGATACGCAGTATTTT
j_call: TRBJ1-1; d_call: TRBD1; v_call: TRBV20-1; clone_size: NA; cdr3_aa: CSASDRGRVNTEAFF; cdr3_nt: TGCAGTGCTAGTGATAGGGGGCGGGTGAACACTGAAGCTTTCTTT
j_call: TRBJ2-1; d_call: NA; v_call: TRBV27; clone_size: NA; cdr3_aa: CASSSELGADEQFF; cdr3_nt: TGTGCCAGCAGTTCCGAGCTGGGGGCGGATGAGCAGTTCTTC
j_call: TRBJ1-5; d_call: TRBD1; v_call: TRBV4-1; clone_size: NA; cdr3_aa: CASSQDAGTGSNQPQHF; cdr3_nt: TGCGCCAGCAGCCAGGACGCCGGGACAGGTTCCAATCAGCCCCAGCATTTT
j_call: TRBJ1-4; d_call: TRBD1; v_call: TRBV6-5; clone_size: NA; cdr3_aa: CASSETGYLEKLFF; cdr3_nt: TGTGCCAGCAGCGAGACAGGGTACCTGGAAAAACTGTTTTTT
j_call: TRBJ1-5; d_call: NA; v_call: TRBV19; clone_size: NA; cdr3_aa: CASSIGRVQPQHF; cdr3_nt: TGTGCCAGTAGTATAGGCCGGGTCCAGCCCCAGCATTTT
j_call: TRBJ2-7; d_call: TRBD2; v_call: TRBV27; clone_size: NA; cdr3_aa: CASSLSAGGSYEQYF; cdr3_nt: TGTGCCAGCAGTTTGTCAGCGGGAGGGTCCTACGAGCAGTACTTC
j_call: TRBJ2-6; d_call: NA; v_call: TRBV29-1; clone_size: NA; cdr3_aa: CSVVIPSGANVLTF; cdr3_nt: TGCAGCGTTGTTATCCCCTCTGGGGCCAACGTCCTGACTTTC
j_call: TRBJ2-7; d_call: TRBD1; v_call: TRBV10-1; clone_size: once; cdr3_aa: CASSEPDRGTHEQYF; cdr3_nt: TGCGCCAGCAGTGAGCCGGACAGGGGAACTCACGAGCAGTACTTC
j_call: TRBJ2-5; d_call: TRBD1; v_call: TRBV30; clone_size: NA; cdr3_aa: CAWNQGTGGQETQYF; cdr3_nt: TGTGCCTGGAATCAGGGGACAGGGGGGCAAGAGACCCAGTACTTC
j_call: TRBJ1-2; d_call: NA; v_call: TRBV5-4; clone_size: NA; cdr3_aa: CASSLDGMNTF; cdr3_nt: TGTGCCAGCAGCTTGGACGGTATGAACACCTTC
j_call: TRBJ2-1; d_call: TRBD2; v_call: TRBV5-6; clone_size: NA; cdr3_aa: CASSFVSGLHNEQFF; cdr3_nt: TGTGCCAGCAGCTTCGTTAGCGGGCTTCACAATGAGCAGTTCTTC
j_call: TRBJ2-3; d_call: TRBD1; v_call: TRBV30; clone_size: NA; cdr3_aa: CAWSPGDRGTDTQYF; cdr3_nt: TGTGCCTGGAGCCCCGGGGACAGGGGCACAGATACGCAGTATTTT
j_call: TRBJ2-5; d_call: TRBD2; v_call: TRBV5-6; clone_size: NA; cdr3_aa: CASSLKGLAGVRGETQYF; cdr3_nt: TGTGCCAGCAGCTTGAAAGGACTAGCGGGAGTTAGGGGAGAGACCCAGTACTTC
j_call: TRBJ1-1; d_call: NA; v_call: TRBV11-3; clone_size: NA; cdr3_aa: CASSSPAGGTTEAFF; cdr3_nt: TGTGCCAGCAGCTCCCCAGCGGGGGGGACCACTGAAGCTTTCTTT